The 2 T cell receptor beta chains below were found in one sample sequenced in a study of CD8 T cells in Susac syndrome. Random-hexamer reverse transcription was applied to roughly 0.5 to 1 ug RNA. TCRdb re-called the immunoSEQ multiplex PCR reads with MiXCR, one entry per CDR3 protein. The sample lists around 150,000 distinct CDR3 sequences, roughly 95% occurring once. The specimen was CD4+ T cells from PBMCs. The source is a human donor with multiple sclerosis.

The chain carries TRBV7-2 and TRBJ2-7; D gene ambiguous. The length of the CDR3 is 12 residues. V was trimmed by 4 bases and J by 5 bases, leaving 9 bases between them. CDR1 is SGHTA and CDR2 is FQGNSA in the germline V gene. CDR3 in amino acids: CASSSGPHEQYF. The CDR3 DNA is TGTGCCAGCAGCTCCGGGCCCCACGAGCAGTACTTC.

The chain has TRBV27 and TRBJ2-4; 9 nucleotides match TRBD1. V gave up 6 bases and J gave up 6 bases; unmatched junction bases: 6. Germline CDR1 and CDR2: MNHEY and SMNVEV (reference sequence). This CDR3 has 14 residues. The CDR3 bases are TGTGCCAGCAGCCGGACAGGGGAAGGAAACATTCAGTACTTC. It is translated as CASSRTGEGNIQYF.